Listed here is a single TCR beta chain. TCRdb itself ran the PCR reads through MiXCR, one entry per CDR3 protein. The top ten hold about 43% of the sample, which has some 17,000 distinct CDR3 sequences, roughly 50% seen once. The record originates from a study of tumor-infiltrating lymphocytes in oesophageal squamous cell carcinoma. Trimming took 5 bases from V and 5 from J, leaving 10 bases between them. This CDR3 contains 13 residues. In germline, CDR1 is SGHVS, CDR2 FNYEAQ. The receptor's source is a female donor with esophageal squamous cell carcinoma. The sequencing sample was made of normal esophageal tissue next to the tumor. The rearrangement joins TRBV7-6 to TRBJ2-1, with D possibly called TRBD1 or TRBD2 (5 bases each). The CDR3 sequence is CASSGTINNEQFF. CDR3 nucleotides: TGTGCCAGCAGCGGGACCATCAACAATGAGCAGTTCTTC.